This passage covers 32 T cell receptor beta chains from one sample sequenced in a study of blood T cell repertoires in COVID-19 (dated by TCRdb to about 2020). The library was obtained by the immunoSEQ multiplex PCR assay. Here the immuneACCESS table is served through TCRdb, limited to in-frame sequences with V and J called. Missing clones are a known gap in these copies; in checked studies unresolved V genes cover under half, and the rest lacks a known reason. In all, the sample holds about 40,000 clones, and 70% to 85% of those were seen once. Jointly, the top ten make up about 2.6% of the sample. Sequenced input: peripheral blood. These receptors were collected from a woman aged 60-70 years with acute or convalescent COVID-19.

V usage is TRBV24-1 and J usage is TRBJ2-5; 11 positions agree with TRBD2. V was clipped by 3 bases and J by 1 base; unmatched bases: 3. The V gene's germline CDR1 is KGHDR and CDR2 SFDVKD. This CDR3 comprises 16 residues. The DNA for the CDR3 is TGTGCCACCAGTGATCCTAGCGGGGGGTTCCAAGAGACCCAGTACTTC. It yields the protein CATSDPSGGFQETQYF.

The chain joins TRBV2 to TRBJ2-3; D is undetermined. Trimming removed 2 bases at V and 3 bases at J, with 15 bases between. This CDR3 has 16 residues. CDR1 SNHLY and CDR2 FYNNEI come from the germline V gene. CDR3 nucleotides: TGTGCCAGCAGTGAAATCCAACAAAGTTTGACAGATACGCAGTATTTT. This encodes CASSEIQQSLTDTQYF.

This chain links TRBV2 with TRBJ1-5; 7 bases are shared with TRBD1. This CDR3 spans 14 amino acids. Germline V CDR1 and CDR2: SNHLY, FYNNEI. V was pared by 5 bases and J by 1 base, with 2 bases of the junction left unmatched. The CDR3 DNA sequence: TGTGCCAGCAGTAAGGGACAGAGCAATCAGCCCCAGCATTTT. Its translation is CASSKGQSNQPQHF.

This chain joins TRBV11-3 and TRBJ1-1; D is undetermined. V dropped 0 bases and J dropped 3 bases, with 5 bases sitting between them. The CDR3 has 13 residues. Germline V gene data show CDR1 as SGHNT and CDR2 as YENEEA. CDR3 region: CASSLEADTEAFF. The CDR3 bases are TGTGCCAGCAGCTTAGAGGCAGACACTGAAGCTTTCTTT.

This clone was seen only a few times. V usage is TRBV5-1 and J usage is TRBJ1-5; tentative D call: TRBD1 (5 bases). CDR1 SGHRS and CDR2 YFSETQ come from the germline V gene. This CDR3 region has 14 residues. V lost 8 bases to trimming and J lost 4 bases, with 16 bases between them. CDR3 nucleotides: TGCGCCAGTAAGCGGGACGGTTCAAATCAGCCCCAGCATTTT. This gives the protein CASKRDGSNQPQHF.

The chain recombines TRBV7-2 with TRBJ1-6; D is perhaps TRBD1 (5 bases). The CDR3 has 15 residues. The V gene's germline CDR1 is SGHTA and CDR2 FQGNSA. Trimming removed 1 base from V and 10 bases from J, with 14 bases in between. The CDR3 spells CASSLVRVGLSPLHF. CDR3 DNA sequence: TGTGCCAGCAGCTTAGTCAGGGTCGGTCTCTCACCCCTCCACTTT.

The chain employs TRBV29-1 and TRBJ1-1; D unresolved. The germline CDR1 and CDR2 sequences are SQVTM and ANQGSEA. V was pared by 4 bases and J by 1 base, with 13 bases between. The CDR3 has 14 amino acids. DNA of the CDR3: TGCAGCGTTGCCGGCGGTACGGGGAACACTGAAGCTTTCTTT. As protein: CSVAGGTGNTEAFF.

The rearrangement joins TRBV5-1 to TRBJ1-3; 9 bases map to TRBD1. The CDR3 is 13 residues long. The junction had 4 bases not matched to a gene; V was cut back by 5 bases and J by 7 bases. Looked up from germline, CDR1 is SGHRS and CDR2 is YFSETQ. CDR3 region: CASSNGTGNTIYF. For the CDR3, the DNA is TGCGCCAGCAGTAACGGGACAGGGAACACCATATATTTT.

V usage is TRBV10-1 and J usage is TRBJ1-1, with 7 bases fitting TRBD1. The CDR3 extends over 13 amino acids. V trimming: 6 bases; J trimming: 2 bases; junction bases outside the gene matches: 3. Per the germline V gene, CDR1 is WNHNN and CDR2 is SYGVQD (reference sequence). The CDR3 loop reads CASSGDRNTEAFF. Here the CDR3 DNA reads TGCGCCAGCAGCGGGGACAGAAACACTGAAGCTTTCTTT.

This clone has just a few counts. The CDR3 nucleotides read TGCGCCAGCAGCTGGGGACAGAACACCGGGGAGCTGTTTTTT. Translated, it gives CASSWGQNTGELFF. This chain connects TRBV5-1 to TRBJ2-2, with D perhaps TRBD1 (6 bases). The V and J ends lost 3 bases and 1 base respectively, with 7 bases between them. This CDR3 comprises 14 residues. Germline V gene lookup returns CDR1 SGHRS and CDR2 YFSETQ.

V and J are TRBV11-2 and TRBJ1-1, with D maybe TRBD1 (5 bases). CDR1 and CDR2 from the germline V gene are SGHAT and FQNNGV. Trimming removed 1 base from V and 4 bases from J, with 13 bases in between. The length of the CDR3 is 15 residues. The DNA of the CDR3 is TGTGCCAGCAGCTTAGTAGGACAAACCCTCACTGAAGCTTTCTTT. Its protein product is CASSLVGQTLTEAFF.

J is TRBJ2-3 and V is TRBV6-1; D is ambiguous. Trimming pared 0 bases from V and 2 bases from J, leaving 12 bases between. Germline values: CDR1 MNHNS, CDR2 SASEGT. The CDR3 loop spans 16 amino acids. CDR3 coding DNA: TGTGCCAGCAGTGAAGCGTTCGGGTCCCCCACAGATACGCAGTATTTT. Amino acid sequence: CASSEAFGSPTDTQYF.

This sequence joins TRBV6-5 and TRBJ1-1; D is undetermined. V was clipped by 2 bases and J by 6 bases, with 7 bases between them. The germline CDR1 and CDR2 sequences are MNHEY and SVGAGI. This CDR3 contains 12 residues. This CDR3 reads CASSYPLAEAFF. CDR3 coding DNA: TGTGCCAGCAGTTACCCCCTCGCTGAAGCTTTCTTT.

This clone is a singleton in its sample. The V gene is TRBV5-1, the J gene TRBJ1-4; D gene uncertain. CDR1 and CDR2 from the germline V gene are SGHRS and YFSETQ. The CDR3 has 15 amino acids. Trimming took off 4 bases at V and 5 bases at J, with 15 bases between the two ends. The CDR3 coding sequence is TGCGCCAGCAGCATGGCCGGGAGAGTCAATGAAAAACTGTTTTTT. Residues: CASSMAGRVNEKLFF. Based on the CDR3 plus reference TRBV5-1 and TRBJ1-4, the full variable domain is KAGVTQTPRYLIKTRGQQVTLSCSPISGHRSVSWYQQTPGQGLQFLFEYFSETQRNKGNFPGRFSGRQFSNSRSEMNVSTLELGDSALYLCASSMAGRVNEKLFFGSGTQLSVL.

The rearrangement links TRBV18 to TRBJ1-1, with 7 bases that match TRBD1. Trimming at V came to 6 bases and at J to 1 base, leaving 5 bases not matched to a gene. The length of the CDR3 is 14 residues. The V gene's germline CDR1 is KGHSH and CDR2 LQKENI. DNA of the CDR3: TGTGCCAGCTCGCGGGGACAGCAGAACACTGAAGCTTTCTTT. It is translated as CASSRGQQNTEAFF.

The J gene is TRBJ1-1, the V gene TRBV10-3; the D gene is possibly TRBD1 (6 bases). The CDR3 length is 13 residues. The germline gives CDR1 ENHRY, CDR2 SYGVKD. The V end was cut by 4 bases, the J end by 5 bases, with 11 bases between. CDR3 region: CAISGVTGTEAFF. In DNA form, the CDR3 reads TGTGCCATCAGTGGCGTAACAGGGACTGAAGCTTTCTTT.

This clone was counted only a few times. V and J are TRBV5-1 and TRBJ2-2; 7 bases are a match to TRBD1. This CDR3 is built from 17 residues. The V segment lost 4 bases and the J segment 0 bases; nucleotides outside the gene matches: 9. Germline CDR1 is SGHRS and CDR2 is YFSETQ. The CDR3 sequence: CASSRAWTGSNTGELFF. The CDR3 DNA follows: TGCGCCAGCAGCCGGGCCTGGACAGGCTCGAACACCGGGGAGCTGTTTTTT.

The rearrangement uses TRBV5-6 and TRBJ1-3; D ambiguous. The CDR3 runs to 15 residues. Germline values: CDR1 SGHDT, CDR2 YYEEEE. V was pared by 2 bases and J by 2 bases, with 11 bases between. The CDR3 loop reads CASSLEGRPGNTIYF. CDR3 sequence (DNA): TGTGCCAGCAGCTTAGAAGGGAGGCCTGGAAACACCATATATTTT. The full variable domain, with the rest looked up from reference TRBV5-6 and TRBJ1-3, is DAGVTQSPTHLIKTRGQQVTLRCSPKSGHDTVSWYQQALGQGPQFIFQYYEEEERQRGNFPDRFSGHQFPNYSSELNVNALLLGDSALYLCASSLEGRPGNTIYFGEGSWLTVV.

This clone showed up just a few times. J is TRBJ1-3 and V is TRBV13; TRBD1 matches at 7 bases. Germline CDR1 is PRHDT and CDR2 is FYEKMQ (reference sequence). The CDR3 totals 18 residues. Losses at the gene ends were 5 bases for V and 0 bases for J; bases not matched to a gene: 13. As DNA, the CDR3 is TGTGCCAGCAGCCAAGTAGGGGGACAGTCGAGCTCTGGAAACACCATATATTTT. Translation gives CASSQVGGQSSSGNTIYF. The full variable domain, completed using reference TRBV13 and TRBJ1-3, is AAGVIQSPRHLIKEKRETATLKCYPIPRHDTVYWYQQGPGQDPQFLISFYEKMQSDKGSIPDRFSAQQFSDYHSELNMSSLELGDSALYFCASSQVGGQSSSGNTIYFGEGSWLTVV.

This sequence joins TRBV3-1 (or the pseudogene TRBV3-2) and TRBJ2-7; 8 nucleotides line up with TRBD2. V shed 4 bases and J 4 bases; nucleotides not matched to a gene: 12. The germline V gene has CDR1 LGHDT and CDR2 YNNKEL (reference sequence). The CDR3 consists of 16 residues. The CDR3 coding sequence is TGTGCCAGCAGCCCAGCAAGCGGGGGCCCCACTTACGAGCAGTACTTC. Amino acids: CASSPASGGPTYEQYF.

CDR3 nucleotides: TGTGCCAGTAGTCGACTGGCGGGGGAGGCAGATACGCAGTATTTT. Its protein is CASSRLAGEADTQYF. The chain recombines TRBV19 with TRBJ2-3, with 7 bases matching TRBD2. The CDR3 runs to 15 residues. With V trimmed by 5 bases and J by 4 bases, 9 bases remained unmatched. In germline, CDR1 is LNHDA, CDR2 SQIVND (reference sequence).

CDR3 residues: CASSREGDSPLHF. CDR3 bases: TGTGCCAGCAGCCGGGAGGGTGATTCACCCCTCCACTTT. The chain carries TRBV7-9 and TRBJ1-6; no clear D gene. Germline V lookup: CDR1 SEHNR, CDR2 FQNEAQ (reference sequence). The germline V and J ends were trimmed by 5 bases and 8 bases, with 10 bases remaining between them. This CDR3 has 13 residues.

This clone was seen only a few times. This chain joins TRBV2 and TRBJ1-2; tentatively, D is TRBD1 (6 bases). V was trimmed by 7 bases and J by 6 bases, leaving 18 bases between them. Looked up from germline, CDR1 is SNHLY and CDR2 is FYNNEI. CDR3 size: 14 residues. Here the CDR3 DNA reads TGTGCCAGCACCCAACAGGCCGGGGGGCATGGCTACACCTTC. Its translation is CASTQQAGGHGYTF. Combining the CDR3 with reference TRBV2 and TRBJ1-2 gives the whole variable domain EPEVTQTPSHQVTQMGQEVILRCVPISNHLYFYWYRQILGQKVEFLVSFYNNEISEKSEIFDDQFSVERPDGSNFTLKIRSTKLEDSAMYFCASTQQAGGHGYTFGSGTRLTVV.

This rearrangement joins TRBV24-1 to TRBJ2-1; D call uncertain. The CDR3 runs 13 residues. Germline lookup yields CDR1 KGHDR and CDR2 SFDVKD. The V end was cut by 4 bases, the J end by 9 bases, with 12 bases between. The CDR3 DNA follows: TGTGCCACCAGTGAATTCGGTAGCAGTGAGCAGTTCTTC. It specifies CATSEFGSSEQFF.

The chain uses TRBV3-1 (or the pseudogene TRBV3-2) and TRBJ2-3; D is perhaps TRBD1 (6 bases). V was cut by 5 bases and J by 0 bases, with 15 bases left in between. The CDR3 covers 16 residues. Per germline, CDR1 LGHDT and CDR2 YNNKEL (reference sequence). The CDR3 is CASSYSGTTSTDTQYF. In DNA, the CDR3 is TGTGCCAGCAGCTACTCCGGGACAACTAGCACAGATACGCAGTATTTT.

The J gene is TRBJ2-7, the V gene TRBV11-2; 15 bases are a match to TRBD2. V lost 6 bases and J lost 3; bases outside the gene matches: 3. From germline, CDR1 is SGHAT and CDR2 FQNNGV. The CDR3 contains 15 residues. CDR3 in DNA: TGTGCCAGCAGTTGGACTAGCGGGAGGGGCTACGAGCAGTACTTC. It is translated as CASSWTSGRGYEQYF.

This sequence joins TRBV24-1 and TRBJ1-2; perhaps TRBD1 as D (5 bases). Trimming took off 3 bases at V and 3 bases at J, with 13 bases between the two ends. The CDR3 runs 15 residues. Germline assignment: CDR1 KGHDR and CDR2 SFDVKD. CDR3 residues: CATSDKDTRHYGYTF. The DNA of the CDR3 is TGTGCCACCAGTGATAAGGACACCCGACACTATGGCTACACCTTC.

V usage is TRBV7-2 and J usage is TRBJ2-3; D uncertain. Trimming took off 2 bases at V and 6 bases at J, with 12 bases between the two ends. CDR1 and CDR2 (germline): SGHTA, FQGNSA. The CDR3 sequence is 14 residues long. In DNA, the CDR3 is TGTGCCAGCAGCTTACCTTTTAGTTTGGATACGCAGTATTTT. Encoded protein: CASSLPFSLDTQYF.

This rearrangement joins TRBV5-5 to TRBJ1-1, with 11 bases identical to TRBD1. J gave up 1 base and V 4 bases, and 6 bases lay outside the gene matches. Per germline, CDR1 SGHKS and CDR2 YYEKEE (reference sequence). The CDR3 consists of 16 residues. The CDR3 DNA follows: TGTGCCAGCAGCCAGGGGACAGGGGGACCGAACACTGAAGCTTTCTTT. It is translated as CASSQGTGGPNTEAFF.

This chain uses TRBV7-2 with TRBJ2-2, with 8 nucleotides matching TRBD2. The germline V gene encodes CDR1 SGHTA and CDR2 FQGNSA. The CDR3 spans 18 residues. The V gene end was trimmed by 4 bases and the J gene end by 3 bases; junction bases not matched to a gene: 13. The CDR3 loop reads CASSSGSGLAGYTGELFF. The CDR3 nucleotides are TGTGCCAGCAGCTCGGGCAGCGGCCTAGCGGGTTACACCGGGGAGCTGTTTTTT.

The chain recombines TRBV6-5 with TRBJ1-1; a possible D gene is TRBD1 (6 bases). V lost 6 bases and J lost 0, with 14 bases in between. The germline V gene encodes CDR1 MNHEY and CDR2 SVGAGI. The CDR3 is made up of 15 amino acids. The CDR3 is CASSPLGALNTEAFF. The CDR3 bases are TGTGCCAGCAGCCCCCTGGGGGCTTTGAACACTGAAGCTTTCTTT.

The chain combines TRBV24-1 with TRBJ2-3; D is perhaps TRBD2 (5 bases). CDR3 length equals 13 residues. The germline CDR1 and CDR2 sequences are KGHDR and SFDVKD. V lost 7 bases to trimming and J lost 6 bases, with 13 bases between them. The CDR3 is CATSGVGSDTQYF. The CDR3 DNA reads TGTGCCACCAGCGGGGTGGGGTCGGATACGCAGTATTTT.